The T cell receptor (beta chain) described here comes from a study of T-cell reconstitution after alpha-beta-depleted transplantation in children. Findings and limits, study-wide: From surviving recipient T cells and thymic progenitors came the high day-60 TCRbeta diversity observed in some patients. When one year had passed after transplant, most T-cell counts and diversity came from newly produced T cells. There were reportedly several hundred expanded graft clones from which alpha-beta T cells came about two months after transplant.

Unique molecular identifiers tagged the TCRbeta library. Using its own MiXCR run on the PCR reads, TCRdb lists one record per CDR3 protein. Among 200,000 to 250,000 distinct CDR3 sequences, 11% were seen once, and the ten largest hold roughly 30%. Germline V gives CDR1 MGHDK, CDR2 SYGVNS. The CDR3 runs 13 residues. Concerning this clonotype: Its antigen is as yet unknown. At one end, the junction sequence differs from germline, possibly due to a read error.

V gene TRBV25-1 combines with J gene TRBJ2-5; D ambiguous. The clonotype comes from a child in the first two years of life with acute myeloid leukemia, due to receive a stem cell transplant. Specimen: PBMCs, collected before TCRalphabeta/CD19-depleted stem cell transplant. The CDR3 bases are TGTGCCAGTAGTGACGGCGGTGAAGAGACCCAGTACTTC. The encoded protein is CASSDGGEETQYF.